These 20 T cell receptor beta chains share one sample of origin, sequenced in a study of identical twins. TCRdb called the 5' RACE reads again in MiXCR, with one record for every CDR3 protein. The sample yields about 470,000 distinct CDR3 sequences, 20% to 25% seen once. The data were also submitted as part of a second study, on T cells expressing NK-cell markers.

Sequenced material: CD4+ T cells sorted from blood. These receptors all stem from a woman under 30 in good health.

The chain employs TRBV2 and TRBJ2-2, with 7 bases matching TRBD1. The CDR3 extends over 13 amino acids. The germline gives CDR1 SNHLY, CDR2 FYNNEI. V dropped 3 bases and J dropped 8; count of bases not matched to a gene: 3. CDR3 nucleotide sequence: TGTGCCAGCAGTGAGAGGGGGCTTGGGGAGCTGTTTTTT. Translating it yields CASSERGLGELFF.

In the case of this clonotype: One junction end does not reproduce the germline sequence, and a read error may be involved. The V call is TRBV2, the J call TRBJ2-1; D is tentatively TRBD1 or TRBD2 (5 bases each). The CDR3 loop spans 12 amino acids. The germline V gene encodes CDR1 SNHLY and CDR2 FYNNEI. CDR3 sequence (DNA): TGCGCCGGGACCCGGAATAGCAATGAGCAGTTCTTC. It encodes CAGTRNSNEQFF. The full variable domain, with the rest looked up from reference TRBV2 and TRBJ2-1, is EPEVTQTPSHQVTQMGQEVILRCVPISNHLYFYWYRQILGQKVEFLVSFYNNEISEKSEIFDDQFSVERPDGSNFTLKIRSTKLEDSAMYFCAGTRNSNEQFFGPGTRLTVL.

This chain links TRBV5-1 with TRBJ2-7; D uncertain. Germline values: CDR1 SGHRS, CDR2 YFSETQ. The CDR3 has 11 residues. V dropped 5 bases and J dropped 3 bases, with 6 bases sitting between them. The CDR3 nucleotides read TGCGCCAGCAGGGACCTCTACGAGCAGTACTTC. This sequence encodes CASRDLYEQYF.

V is TRBV2 and J is TRBJ1-2; 8 nucleotides line up with TRBD1. The CDR3 sequence is 14 residues long. With 6 bases clipped from V and 5 bases from J, the junction kept 8 bases outside the gene matches. In germline, CDR1 is SNHLY, CDR2 FYNNEI. CDR3 sequence (DNA): TGTGCCAGCAGATGGACAGGGAACTCTTATGGCTACACCTTC. It is translated as CASRWTGNSYGYTF. Filled out from reference TRBV2 and TRBJ1-2, the complete variable domain reads EPEVTQTPSHQVTQMGQEVILRCVPISNHLYFYWYRQILGQKVEFLVSFYNNEISEKSEIFDDQFSVERPDGSNFTLKIRSTKLEDSAMYFCASRWTGNSYGYTFGSGTRLTVV.

This rearrangement joins TRBV29-1 to TRBJ2-5, with D possibly being TRBD1 (6 bases). The V end lost 8 bases, the J end lost 4 bases, and 17 bases lay between the germline ends. In germline, CDR1 is SQVTM, CDR2 ANQGSEA. The CDR3 covers 13 residues. The CDR3 nucleotides read TGCAGCTTTCACAGGGATATGGCAGAGACCCAGTACTTC. Protein product: CSFHRDMAETQYF. Full variable domain (rest looked up from reference TRBV29-1 and TRBJ2-5): SAVISQKPSRDICQRGTSLTIQCQVDSQVTMMFWYRQQPGQSLTLIATANQGSEATYESGFVIDKFPISRPNLTFSTLTVSNMSPEDSSIYLCSFHRDMAETQYFGPGTRLLVL.

This rearrangement joins TRBV5-1 to TRBJ2-7; D may match TRBD1 or TRBD2 (6 bases each). Per the germline V gene, CDR1 is SGHRS and CDR2 is YFSETQ. This CDR3 contains 16 residues. Trimming stripped 3 bases from V and 6 bases from J, with 22 bases between. The CDR3 region is CASSWHRGRSSFEQYF. The CDR3 DNA sequence: TGCGCCAGCAGCTGGCATCGGGGGCGATCCTCTTTCGAGCAGTACTTC.

This clonotype showed up many times. The chain employs TRBV5-1 and TRBJ1-5; weak D call: TRBD1 (6 bases). This CDR3 region has 15 residues. Deletions cut 0 bases from V and 3 bases from J, with 10 bases between. The germline gives CDR1 SGHRS, CDR2 YFSETQ. In DNA, the CDR3 is TGCGCCAGCAGCTTGGGCGACAGGCACAATCAGCCCCAGCATTTT. It is translated as CASSLGDRHNQPQHF.

The chain combines TRBV29-1 with TRBJ2-5; tentatively, D is TRBD1 (6 bases). Per the germline V gene, CDR1 is SQVTM and CDR2 is ANQGSEA. CDR3 length: 14 amino acids. Between the trimmed V and J ends, which lost 7 bases and 3 bases, there was a span of 18 bases. CDR3 in amino acids: CSAAPLQGKETQYF. As DNA, the CDR3 is TGCAGCGCCGCCCCACTCCAGGGGAAAGAGACCCAGTACTTC.

CDR3 coding DNA: TGCGCCAGCAGCCAAGACGAGAGGGGGCCTGAAGCTTTCTTT. It codes for CASSQDERGPEAFF. The chain recombines TRBV4-3 with TRBJ1-1; 7 bases fit TRBD1. V shed 0 bases, J shed 6 bases, and the junction held 4 bases outside the gene matches. The CDR3 runs 14 residues. Germline lookup yields CDR1 LGHNA and CDR2 YSLEER.

This chain uses TRBV6-6 with TRBJ2-7, with unresolved D. This CDR3 region has 12 residues. V gave up 4 bases and J gave up 6 bases, with 10 bases separating them. Per the germline V gene, CDR1 is MNHNY and CDR2 is SVGAGI (reference sequence). CDR3 sequence reads: CASSLLESEQYF. Here the CDR3 DNA reads TGTGCCAGCAGTTTACTCGAGAGCGAGCAGTACTTC.

The chain employs TRBV5-1 and TRBJ2-3, with 8 bases matching TRBD2. Trimming cost V 7 bases and J 2 bases; bases outside gene matches: 9. The length of the CDR3 is 15 residues. Germline V gene sequence: CDR1 SGHRS, CDR2 YFSETQ. The chain's CDR3 is CASGLAGTLTDTQYF. In DNA form, the CDR3 reads TGCGCCAGCGGGTTAGCGGGGACCCTCACAGATACGCAGTATTTT.

The chain is built from TRBV20-1 and TRBJ2-7, with 8 bases aligning to TRBD2. V lost 3 bases, J lost 2 bases, and 6 bases stayed unmatched. CDR3 size: 14 residues. Looked up from germline, CDR1 is DFQATT and CDR2 is SNEGSKA (reference sequence). In DNA form, the CDR3 reads TGCAGTGCTAGTAGTAGCGGGGTAACCTACGAGCAGTACTTC. Its protein product is CSASSSGVTYEQYF.

This chain links TRBV6-1 with TRBJ2-7, with D possibly being TRBD1 (6 bases). Trimming pared 6 bases from V and 3 bases from J, leaving 15 bases between. Germline V gene data show CDR1 as MNHNS and CDR2 as SASEGT. CDR3 length equals 14 residues. Here the CDR3 DNA reads TGTGCCAGCAGCCCACCAGGGGCGATCTACGAGCAGTACTTC. It translates to CASSPPGAIYEQYF.

In its sample, this clonotype was seen a few times. For the CDR3, the DNA is TGTGCCAGCAGCTTAGTCTCGGTTTTAGATACGCAGTATTTT. Translated: CASSLVSVLDTQYF. The chain couples TRBV7-2 to TRBJ2-3; D remains ambiguous. This CDR3 has 14 residues. Germline V lookup: CDR1 SGHTA, CDR2 FQGNSA. Trimming took 1 base from V and 5 from J, leaving 10 bases between them.

This clonotype was seen only a few times. J is TRBJ2-2 and V is TRBV30; 8 nucleotides agree with TRBD1. CDR1 and CDR2 from the germline V gene are GTSNPN and SVGIG (reference sequence). With V trimmed by 5 bases and J by 1 base, 0 bases remained unmatched. CDR3 length: 13 amino acids. CDR3 residues: CAWGTGNTGELFF. DNA for the CDR3: TGTGCCTGGGGGACAGGGAACACCGGGGAGCTGTTTTTT.

The V gene is TRBV6-1, the J gene TRBJ2-7; D is ambiguous. Trimming took off 7 bases at V and 3 bases at J, with 13 bases between the two ends. This CDR3 has 13 amino acids. Germline V gives CDR1 MNHNS, CDR2 SASEGT. As DNA, the CDR3 is TGTGCCAGCAAGAAAGGTACGGACTACGAGCAGTACTTC. Translated, it gives CASKKGTDYEQYF.

This clonotype was seen more than once but under ten times. This sequence joins TRBV5-1 and TRBJ2-3, with 8 bases that match TRBD2. The V gene's germline CDR1 is SGHRS and CDR2 YFSETQ. The junction had 7 bases not matched to a gene; V was cut back by 1 base and J by 0 bases. This CDR3 region has 17 residues. CDR3 DNA sequence: TGCGCCAGCAGCTTGATGTCTAGCGGGTCTAGCACAGATACGCAGTATTTT. This translates into CASSLMSSGSSTDTQYF.

This clonotype was recorded many times. The rearrangement uses TRBV12-3 or TRBV12-4 and TRBJ2-3, with 11 bases fitting TRBD2. Losses at the gene ends were 5 bases for V and 1 base for J; bases not matched to a gene: 8. The CDR3 covers 17 residues. CDR3 nucleotides: TGTGCCAGCAGTCCCCCCGGACTAGCGGGTGGCACAGATACGCAGTATTTT. Its translation is CASSPPGLAGGTDTQYF.

In its sample, this clonotype was seen a few times. The chain employs TRBV12-3 or TRBV12-4 and TRBJ1-1; the D gene is possibly TRBD1 (6 bases). The CDR3 is 14 residues long. The V and J ends lost 5 bases and 2 bases respectively, with 12 bases between them. CDR3 loop: CASSRQALNTEAFF. The DNA of the CDR3 is TGTGCCAGCAGTAGACAGGCGCTAAACACTGAAGCTTTCTTT.

J is TRBJ1-2 and V is TRBV7-2, with D tentatively TRBD1 (5 bases). The V and J ends lost 1 base and 8 bases respectively, with 14 bases between them. CDR3 length equals 14 residues. The germline CDR1 and CDR2 sequences are SGHTA and FQGNSA. CDR3 bases: TGTGCCAGCAGCTTAGACGTCGGGGGGGACGGCTACACCTTC. This encodes CASSLDVGGDGYTF.